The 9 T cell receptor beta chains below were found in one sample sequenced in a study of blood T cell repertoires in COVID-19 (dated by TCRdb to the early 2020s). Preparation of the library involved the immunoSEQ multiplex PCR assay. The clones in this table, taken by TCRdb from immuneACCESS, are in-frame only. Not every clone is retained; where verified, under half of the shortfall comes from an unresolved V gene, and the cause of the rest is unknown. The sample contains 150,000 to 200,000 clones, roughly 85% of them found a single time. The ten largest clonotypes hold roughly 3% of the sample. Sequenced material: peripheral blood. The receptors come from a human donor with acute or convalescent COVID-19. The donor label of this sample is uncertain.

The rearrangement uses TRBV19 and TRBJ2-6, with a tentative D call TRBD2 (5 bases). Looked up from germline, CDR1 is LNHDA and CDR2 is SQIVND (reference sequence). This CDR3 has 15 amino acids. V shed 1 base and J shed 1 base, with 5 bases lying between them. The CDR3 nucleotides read TGTGCCAGTAGTATAGGAGGGTCTGGGGCCAACGTCCTGACTTTC. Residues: CASSIGGSGANVLTF.

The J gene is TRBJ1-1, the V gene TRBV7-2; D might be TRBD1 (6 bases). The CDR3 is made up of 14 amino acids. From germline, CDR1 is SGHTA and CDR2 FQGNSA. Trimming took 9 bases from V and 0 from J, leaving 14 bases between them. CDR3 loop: CASFSQGMNTEAFF. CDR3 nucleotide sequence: TGTGCCAGTTTCTCACAGGGCATGAACACTGAAGCTTTCTTT.

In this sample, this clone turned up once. CDR3 loop: CASSYSRTAYNSPLHF. The CDR3, as DNA: TGTGCCAGCAGTTACTCTAGGACAGCCTATAATTCACCCCTCCACTTT. This sequence joins TRBV6-5 and TRBJ1-6; perhaps TRBD1 as D (6 bases). CDR3 length equals 16 residues. Trimming removed 0 bases from V and 2 bases from J, with 8 bases in between. The germline CDR1 and CDR2 sequences are MNHEY and SVGAGI.

CDR3 region: CASSPKSQGNEQFF. CDR3 nucleotide sequence: TGTGCCAGCTCACCGAAATCACAGGGAAATGAGCAGTTCTTC. The chain combines TRBV18 with TRBJ2-1; possibly TRBD1 for D (6 bases). Trimming stripped 3 bases from V and 7 bases from J, with 13 bases between. CDR1 is KGHSH, CDR2 LQKENI, per germline. The CDR3 is 14 residues long.

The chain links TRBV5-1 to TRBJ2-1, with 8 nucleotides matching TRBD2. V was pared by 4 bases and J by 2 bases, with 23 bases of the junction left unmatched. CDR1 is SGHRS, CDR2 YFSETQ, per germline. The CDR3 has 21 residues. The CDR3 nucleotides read TGCGCCAGCAGCCAGGCCTCGAGTGGGGGGGTGGTACTAGCGGCCTACAATGAGCAGTTCTTC. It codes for CASSQASSGGVVLAAYNEQFF.

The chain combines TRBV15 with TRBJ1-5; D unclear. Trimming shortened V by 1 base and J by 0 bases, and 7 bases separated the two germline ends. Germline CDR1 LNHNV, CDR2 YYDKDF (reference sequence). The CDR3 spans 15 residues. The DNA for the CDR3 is TGTGCCACCAGCAGAGGAGTGAATAGCAATCAGCCCCAGCATTTT. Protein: CATSRGVNSNQPQHF.

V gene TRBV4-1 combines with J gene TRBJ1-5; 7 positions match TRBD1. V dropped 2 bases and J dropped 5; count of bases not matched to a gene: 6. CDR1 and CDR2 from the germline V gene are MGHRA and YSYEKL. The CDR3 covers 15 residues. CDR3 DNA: TGCGCCAGCAGCCAAAGACAGGGACGGGATCAGCCCCAGCATTTT. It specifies CASSQRQGRDQPQHF.

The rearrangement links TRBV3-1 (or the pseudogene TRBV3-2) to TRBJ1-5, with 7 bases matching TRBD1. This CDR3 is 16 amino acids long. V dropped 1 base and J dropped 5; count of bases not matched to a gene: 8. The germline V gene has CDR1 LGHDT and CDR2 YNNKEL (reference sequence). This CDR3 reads CASSQGGGRGDQPQHF. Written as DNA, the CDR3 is TGTGCCAGCAGCCAAGGAGGGGGCAGGGGAGATCAGCCCCAGCATTTT.

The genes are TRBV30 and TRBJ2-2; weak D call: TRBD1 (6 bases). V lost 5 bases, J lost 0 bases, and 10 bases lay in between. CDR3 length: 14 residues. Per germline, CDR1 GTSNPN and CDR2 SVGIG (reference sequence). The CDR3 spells CAWGRQANTGELFF. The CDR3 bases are TGTGCCTGGGGTAGACAGGCGAACACCGGGGAGCTGTTTTTT. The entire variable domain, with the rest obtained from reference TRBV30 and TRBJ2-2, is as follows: SQTIHQWPATLVQPVGSPLSLECTVEGTSNPNLYWYRQAAGRGLQLLFYSVGIGQISSEVPQNLSASRPQDRQFILSSKKLLLSDSGFYLCAWGRQANTGELFFGEGSRLTVL.